This record looks at one T cell receptor (beta chain) sequence and its context. Its target is unknown. The source of the sample is a study of T cell repertoires in cytomegalovirus infection. Study in general: It can be stated that public TCR beta signatures indicated CMV infection as well as a matching HLA type.

MiXCR was run by TCRdb on the reads, yielding one entry per CDR3 protein. Here the sample spans approximately 500,000 distinct CDR3 sequences, 16% being singletons. The trim removed 5 bases at V and 4 bases at J, leaving 6 bases unmatched. In germline, CDR1 is MNHNS, CDR2 SASEGT. This CDR3 has 15 residues. General study points: Carriers of CMV plus the relevant HLA were identified by cumulative public TCR beta family frequency. CMV-specific TCR beta clonotypes restricted by HLA-C dominated the ex vivo response.

This rearrangement joins TRBV6-1 to TRBJ2-2, with TRBD2 identical over 8 bases. The sample was CD8+ T cells from PBMCs. The receptor comes from a human donor in good health (CMV status not recorded). Some clones in this sample may be carry-over from other donors' samples. The CDR3 bases are TGTGCCAGCAGTCCACTAGCGGTGGGCACCGGGGAGCTGTTTTTT. Protein: CASSPLAVGTGELFF.